These 29 T cell receptor beta chains share one sample of origin, sequenced in a study of blood T cell repertoires in COVID-19. Assay used: immunoSEQ multiplex PCR; TCRdb lists only in-frame clones, some missing. The sample holds 300,000 to 400,000 clones, roughly 90% seen once. Sample: PBMCs or T cells enriched from blood (not recorded which). Receptor source: a woman aged 25 to 39 with acute COVID-19.

This chain uses TRBV5-5 with TRBJ2-7; 7 bases line up with TRBD1. The CDR3 sequence is 15 residues long. V shed 7 bases and J 5 bases; nucleotides not matched to a gene: 15. Germline CDR1 SGHKS, CDR2 YYEKEE (reference sequence). The CDR3: CASGRYGTVPDEQYF. CDR3 DNA sequence: TGTGCCAGCGGAAGGTACGGGACAGTCCCCGACGAGCAGTACTTC. The full variable domain, its missing parts supplied by reference TRBV5-5 and TRBJ2-7, is DAGVTQSPTHLIKTRGQQVTLRCSPISGHKSVSWYQQVLGQGPQFIFQYYEKEERGRGNFPDRFSARQFPNYSSELNVNALLLGDSALYLCASGRYGTVPDEQYFGPGTRLTVT.

The chain joins TRBV30 to TRBJ1-2; 8 bases agree with TRBD1. CDR1 is GTSNPN and CDR2 is SVGIG in the germline V gene (reference sequence). The CDR3 length is 14 residues. V was pared by 1 base and J by 7 bases, with 8 bases of the junction left unmatched. CDR3 sequence: CAWSGEMGQAGYTF. CDR3 DNA: TGTGCCTGGAGTGGAGAAATGGGACAGGCTGGCTACACCTTC. The variable domain in full, completed from reference TRBV30 and TRBJ1-2, reads SQTIHQWPATLVQPVGSPLSLECTVEGTSNPNLYWYRQAAGRGLQLLFYSVGIGQISSEVPQNLSASRPQDRQFILSSKKLLLSDSGFYLCAWSGEMGQAGYTFGSGTRLTVV.

This chain connects TRBV4-1 to TRBJ1-3; D not certain. The V and J ends lost 1 base and 3 bases respectively, with 10 bases between them. The CDR3 covers 15 residues. Germline V lookup: CDR1 MGHRA, CDR2 YSYEKL. For the CDR3, the DNA is TGCGCCAGCAGCCAAGTGGGCAGGCTTGGAAACACCATATATTTT. Protein sequence: CASSQVGRLGNTIYF.

The chain uses TRBV7-2 and TRBJ2-7; the D is unclear. V lost 0 bases and J 2 bases, leaving 14 bases between the germline ends. Per germline, CDR1 SGHTA and CDR2 FQGNSA. The CDR3 extends over 16 amino acids. This chain's CDR3 is CASSLARSAFPYEQYF. For the CDR3, the DNA is TGTGCCAGCAGCTTAGCGCGAAGCGCGTTCCCCTACGAGCAGTACTTC.

This chain uses TRBV6-5 with TRBJ2-7, with D perhaps TRBD2 (7 bases). The CDR3 spans 14 residues. V was trimmed by 7 bases and J by 2 bases, leaving 15 bases between them. Germline V gives CDR1 MNHEY, CDR2 SVGAGI. The CDR3 protein is CASTEGGSAYEQYF. CDR3 coding DNA: TGTGCCAGCACCGAGGGGGGGAGCGCCTACGAGCAGTACTTC.

The chain joins TRBV21-1 to TRBJ1-1; TRBD1, the D gene given by the table, was not confirmed from the DNA. TRBV21-1 is recorded as a pseudogene. This CDR3 has 20 residues. The CDR3 here is CASSNRVPTGAIARNTEAFF. Here the CDR3 DNA reads TGTGCCAGCAGCAATAGGGTCCCCACAGGGGCTATAGCGAGGAACACTGAAGCTTTCTTT.

The V gene is TRBV9, the J gene TRBJ2-7, with TRBD1 identical over 7 bases. Germline V lookup: CDR1 SGDLS, CDR2 YYNGEE. CDR3 length equals 14 residues. The junction had 7 bases not matched to a gene; V was cut back by 4 bases and J by 3 bases. Here the CDR3 DNA reads TGTGCCAGCAGCCCTTGGGGACAGAACTACGAGCAGTACTTC. This gives the protein CASSPWGQNYEQYF.

This chain connects TRBV19 to TRBJ2-7; TRBD1 matches at 8 bases. CDR1 is LNHDA and CDR2 is SQIVND in the germline V gene (reference sequence). V was pared by 4 bases and J by 6 bases, with 5 bases of the junction left unmatched. The CDR3 contains 13 residues. The CDR3 region has the DNA TGTGCCAGTAGTACAACAGGGGGTCGCGAGCAGTACTTC. This translates into CASSTTGGREQYF.

The rearrangement joins TRBV11-1 to TRBJ2-7; weak D call: TRBD2 (7 bases). V was shortened by 5 bases and J by 6 bases, with 17 bases between the two germline ends. The germline CDR1 and CDR2 sequences are SGHAT and FQDESV (reference sequence). The CDR3 has 14 residues. The CDR3 is CASSRTGRGLEQYF. The DNA of the CDR3 is TGTGCCAGCAGCCGCACAGGGAGGGGTCTCGAGCAGTACTTC.

This clone was observed once. The CDR3 spells CSVDRSTEAFF. DNA for the CDR3: TGCAGCGTTGACAGGTCCACTGAAGCTTTCTTT. The J gene is TRBJ1-1, the V gene TRBV29-1; D unclear. The CDR3 spans 11 residues. V gave up 3 bases and J gave up 4 bases, with 6 bases separating them. Germline CDR1 is SQVTM and CDR2 is ANQGSEA.

The V call is TRBV10-1, the J call TRBJ2-3, with TRBD2 identical over 10 bases. Germline loops: CDR1 WNHNN, CDR2 SYGVQD (reference sequence). With 6 bases clipped from V and 5 bases from J, the junction kept 8 bases outside the gene matches. The CDR3 is 15 residues long. In DNA, the CDR3 is TGCGCCAGCAGCGACCCAGCGGGGGGGCAAGATACGCAGTATTTT. It specifies CASSDPAGGQDTQYF.

This clone was counted between two and nine times. At one end the junction does not follow the germline gene, possibly because of a read error. The rearrangement links TRBV2 to TRBJ2-3; 8 bases align to TRBD2. Germline V gives CDR1 SNHLY, CDR2 FYNNEI. This CDR3 is 13 amino acids long. The CDR3 here is CASSGTSKDTQYF. The CDR3 nucleotides read TGTGCCAGCAGTGGGACTAGCAAAGATACGCAGTATTTT.

The chain combines TRBV7-3 with TRBJ1-2; no reliable D call. V was trimmed by 2 bases and J by 2 bases, leaving 9 bases between them. The CDR3 sequence is 14 residues long. CDR1 is SGHTA and CDR2 is FQGTGA in the germline V gene. For the CDR3, the DNA is TGTGCCAGCAGCTTAGGGCCAGAAAACTATGGCTACACCTTC. It yields the protein CASSLGPENYGYTF.

The chain employs TRBV5-6 and TRBJ2-1; TRBD1 is a possible D gene (6 bases). The CDR3 runs to 15 residues. Germline CDR1 and CDR2: SGHDT and YYEEEE. Trimming took 4 bases from V and 4 from J, leaving 15 bases between them. As DNA, the CDR3 is TGTGCCAGCAGCACGCAGGGGAACAAGTACAATGAGCAGTTCTTC. Its translation: CASSTQGNKYNEQFF.

The V gene is TRBV7-3, the J gene TRBJ2-3; 8 bases line up with TRBD2. This CDR3 is built from 16 residues. V dropped 2 bases and J dropped 2; count of bases not matched to a gene: 6. The germline CDR1 and CDR2 sequences are SGHTA and FQGTGA. DNA for the CDR3: TGTGCCAGCAGCTTACAGGGCGGGAGGAACACAGATACGCAGTATTTT. It yields the protein CASSLQGGRNTDTQYF.

The chain employs TRBV30 and TRBJ2-7; 12 nucleotides match TRBD1. Germline V CDR1 and CDR2: GTSNPN, SVGIG (reference sequence). The ends lost 0 bases at V and 7 bases at J; junction bases unmatched: 4. This CDR3 comprises 14 residues. The CDR3 spells CAWSVGTGGAEQYF. CDR3 nucleotide sequence: TGTGCCTGGAGTGTAGGGACAGGGGGCGCGGAGCAGTACTTC. Together with reference TRBV30 and TRBJ2-7, the CDR3 gives the full variable domain: SQTIHQWPATLVQPVGSPLSLECTVEGTSNPNLYWYRQAAGRGLQLLFYSVGIGQISSEVPQNLSASRPQDRQFILSSKKLLLSDSGFYLCAWSVGTGGAEQYFGPGTRLTVT.

CDR3 sequence (DNA): TGTGCCACCAGGGCCACGTCCGATACGCAGTATTTT. Protein product: CATRATSDTQYF. The V and J genes are TRBV24-1 and TRBJ2-3; no reliable D call. Germline values: CDR1 KGHDR, CDR2 SFDVKD. The CDR3 extends over 12 amino acids. V gave up 7 bases and J gave up 6 bases, with 10 bases separating them.

This chain uses TRBV9 with TRBJ1-6; D remains unclear. This CDR3 comprises 15 residues. V was shortened by 2 bases and J by 3 bases, with 9 bases between the two germline ends. Germline V gene lookup returns CDR1 SGDLS and CDR2 YYNGEE. The CDR3 region has the DNA TGTGCCAGCAGCGTCGACGGGAACTATAATTCACCCCTCCACTTT. It specifies CASSVDGNYNSPLHF.

This clone appeared a single time. The V gene is TRBV5-6, the J gene TRBJ1-3; 9 positions agree with TRBD1. The junction had 10 bases not matched to a gene; V was cut back by 3 bases and J by 9 bases. Germline loops: CDR1 SGHDT, CDR2 YYEEEE. The CDR3 has 15 residues. The chain's CDR3 is CASSYRGQGSITIYF. CDR3 DNA sequence: TGTGCCAGCAGCTACCGGGGACAGGGTAGTATCACCATATATTTT.

The chain employs TRBV18 and TRBJ2-1; 9 nucleotides agree with TRBD2. The ends lost 1 base at V and 9 bases at J; junction bases unmatched: 4. The CDR3 runs to 14 residues. CDR1 and CDR2 (germline): KGHSH, LQKENI. The CDR3 region is CASSPLAGVVEQFF. CDR3 nucleotide sequence: TGTGCCAGCTCACCACTAGCGGGGGTAGTTGAGCAGTTCTTC. The entire variable domain, with the rest obtained from reference TRBV18 and TRBJ2-1, is as follows: NAGVMQNPRHLVRRRGQEARLRCSPMKGHSHVYWYRQLPEEGLKFMVYLQKENIIDESGMPKERFSAEFPKEGPSILRIQQVVRGDSAAYFCASSPLAGVVEQFFGPGTRLTVL.

This clone was seen once. The chain links TRBV27 to TRBJ1-2, with 9 nucleotides matching TRBD1. The CDR3 sequence is 13 residues long. Germline V lookup: CDR1 MNHEY, CDR2 SMNVEV (reference sequence). Trimming took 8 bases from V and 7 from J; bases not matched to a gene: 8. CDR3 region: CASGGTGGGGYTF. The CDR3 nucleotides are TGTGCCAGCGGGGGTACAGGGGGCGGTGGCTACACCTTC.

This clone was picked up one time. This chain uses TRBV5-1 with TRBJ1-4; the match to TRBD1 covers 8 bases. Germline V lookup: CDR1 SGHRS, CDR2 YFSETQ. Trimming took 5 bases from V and 8 from J; bases not matched to a gene: 11. CDR3 length: 15 amino acids. Here the CDR3 reads CASRFQGQGREKLFF. CDR3 bases: TGCGCCAGCAGGTTCCAAGGACAGGGTCGGGAAAAACTGTTTTTT.

The V gene is TRBV30, the J gene TRBJ1-5; TRBD1 aligns across 7 bases. Germline V lookup: CDR1 GTSNPN, CDR2 SVGIG (reference sequence). The CDR3 loop spans 14 amino acids. The J segment lost 0 bases and the V segment lost 5 bases, leaving 4 bases of the junction unmatched. The DNA of the CDR3 is TGTGCCTGGGCGACAGGGTATAGCAATCAGCCCCAGCATTTT. Its protein product is CAWATGYSNQPQHF.

On this clone itself: Other DNA sequences from this sample encode an identical CDR3 as well. J is TRBJ2-1 and V is TRBV18; 11 bases map to TRBD2. The V and J ends lost 2 bases and 6 bases, in that order; junction bases with no gene match: 6. The CDR3 sequence is 16 residues long. Germline assignment: CDR1 KGHSH and CDR2 LQKENI. In DNA, the CDR3 is TGTGCCAGCTCACCATCCCCTAGCGGGGGGCCCAATGAGCAGTTCTTC. Residues: CASSPSPSGGPNEQFF.

V is TRBV3-1 (or the pseudogene TRBV3-2) and J is TRBJ1-2; unclear D gene. CDR1 is LGHDT and CDR2 is YNNKEL in the germline V gene (reference sequence). Trimming removed 3 bases from V and 4 bases from J, with 12 bases in between. CDR3 length: 14 residues. CDR3 in DNA: TGTGCCAGCAGCCAGACACAAGGTGGCTATGGCTACACCTTC. Encoded protein: CASSQTQGGYGYTF.

The rearrangement joins TRBV4-3 to TRBJ2-2; a weak D match, TRBD1 (6 bases). Trimming left V 1 base short and J 7 bases short, with 25 bases between. This CDR3 comprises 19 residues. Germline CDR1 is LGHNA and CDR2 is YSLEER. This CDR3 reads CASSQAIQGLGAAGGELFF. Here the CDR3 DNA reads TGCGCCAGCAGCCAAGCTATCCAGGGTTTGGGGGCTGCTGGCGGGGAGCTGTTTTTT.

This clone was seen a handful of times. V is TRBV9 and J is TRBJ2-3, with 12 nucleotides matching TRBD2. CDR1 SGDLS and CDR2 YYNGEE come from the germline V gene. With 4 bases clipped from V and 6 bases from J, the junction kept 3 bases outside the gene matches. The CDR3 is 14 residues long. For the CDR3, the DNA is TGTGCCAGCAGCCTAGCGGGGGGGCGGGATACGCAGTATTTT. As protein: CASSLAGGRDTQYF.

The chain employs TRBV14 and TRBJ2-7, with 9 bases matching TRBD1. J gave up 10 bases and V 3 bases, and 4 bases lay outside the gene matches. Germline V CDR1 and CDR2: SGHDN, FVKESK. This CDR3 spans 12 amino acids. CDR3 in amino acids: CASSHGTGPQYF. CDR3 coding DNA: TGTGCCAGCAGCCACGGGACAGGGCCCCAGTACTTC.

Comments on this clone: Other nucleotide sequences in the sample specify the same CDR3. This chain connects TRBV3-1 (or the pseudogene TRBV3-2) to TRBJ2-7; TRBD1 might be the D (6 bases). The germline gives CDR1 LGHDT, CDR2 YNNKEL (reference sequence). CDR3 length equals 14 residues. V was pared by 2 bases and J by 0 bases, with 8 bases between. CDR3 sequence reads: CASSQNRASYEQYF. CDR3 nucleotide sequence: TGTGCCAGCAGCCAAAACAGGGCCTCCTACGAGCAGTACTTC.